These 21 T cell receptor beta chains were sequenced from one sample in a study of blood T cell repertoires in COVID-19 (dated by TCRdb to about 2020). Library method: the immunoSEQ multiplex PCR assay. TCRdb obtained this table from immuneACCESS and retained in-frame rearrangements with V and J assigned. These tables miss some clones; where compared with another copy, unresolved V genes account for less than half of the shortfall, and the remainder is unexplained. This sample lists a few hundred thousand clones; less than 90% were detected once. The leading ten clones occupy about 7% of the sample. The sample comprised PBMCs or T cells enriched from blood (not recorded which). The receptor set was obtained from a woman in her 40s who had recovered from COVID-19.

V and J are TRBV27 and TRBJ1-5; D remains unclear. V was trimmed by 1 base and J by 0 bases, leaving 10 bases between them. The CDR3 has 16 amino acids. The germline V gene has CDR1 MNHEY and CDR2 SMNVEV (reference sequence). The CDR3 spells CASSLLWSGSNQPQHF. DNA of the CDR3: TGTGCCAGCAGTTTATTATGGAGTGGTAGCAATCAGCCCCAGCATTTT.

The chain's CDR3 is CASSVIAGEETQYF. The DNA for the CDR3 is TGCGCCAGCAGCGTAATAGCGGGAGAAGAGACCCAGTACTTC. J is TRBJ2-5 and V is TRBV5-1; TRBD2 aligns across 9 bases. Germline CDR1 and CDR2: SGHRS and YFSETQ. This CDR3 has 14 residues. Germline trimming cut 4 bases from V and 3 bases from J; bases unmatched to any gene: 4.

The chain joins TRBV30 to TRBJ1-6; D ambiguous. The CDR3 has 13 amino acids. V was trimmed by 2 bases and J by 6 bases, leaving 8 bases between them. Per the germline V gene, CDR1 is GTSNPN and CDR2 is SVGIG (reference sequence). Here the CDR3 reads CAWSRSVNSPLHF. The CDR3 region has the DNA TGTGCCTGGAGTCGTTCGGTTAATTCACCCCTCCACTTT.

The chain combines TRBV7-8 with TRBJ1-5; 7 bases line up with TRBD1. CDR1 SGHVS and CDR2 FQNEAQ come from the germline V gene. There are 17 residues in the CDR3. Trimming removed 5 bases from V and 0 bases from J; junction bases left unmatched: 10. CDR3 nucleotide sequence: TGTGCCAGCAGCCCCCGATTTGCAGGGGGTAGCAATCAGCCCCAGCATTTT. It codes for CASSPRFAGGSNQPQHF. Variable domain in full (rest from reference TRBV7-8 and TRBJ1-5): GAGVSQSPRYKVAKRGQDVALRCDPISGHVSLFWYQQALGQGPEFLTYFQNEAQLDKSGLPSDRFFAERPEGSVSTLKIQRTQQEDSAVYLCASSPRFAGGSNQPQHFGDGTRLSIL.

V gene TRBV6-5 combines with J gene TRBJ2-7; D is unclear. Germline V lookup: CDR1 MNHEY, CDR2 SVGAGI. Trimming removed 6 bases at V and 3 bases at J, with 9 bases between. The CDR3 length is 12 residues. In DNA form, the CDR3 reads TGTGCCAGCAGGCGAGGATACTACGAGCAGTACGTC. Residues: CASRRGYYEQYV.

This clone was recorded a few times. The CDR3 region is CASRGQGAETQYF. The CDR3 DNA is TGTGCCAGCAGGGGACAGGGGGCCGAGACCCAGTACTTC. This sequence joins TRBV2 and TRBJ2-5, with TRBD1 matching 12 bases. This CDR3 is 13 amino acids long. Looked up from germline, CDR1 is SNHLY and CDR2 is FYNNEI. The V gene end was trimmed by 6 bases and the J gene end by 5 bases; junction bases not matched to a gene: 1.

The chain combines TRBV5-1 with TRBJ1-3; possibly TRBD1 for D (5 bases). V shed 0 bases and J shed 4 bases, with 8 bases lying between them. Germline lookup yields CDR1 SGHRS and CDR2 YFSETQ. CDR3 size: 14 residues. The CDR3 here is CASSLAGYGNTIYF. CDR3 coding DNA: TGCGCCAGCAGCTTGGCAGGGTACGGAAACACCATATATTTT.

This clone was found once. The chain links TRBV19 to TRBJ2-1; 8 bases are shared with TRBD2. Trimming took 4 bases from V and 7 from J; bases not matched to a gene: 12. Per germline, CDR1 LNHDA and CDR2 SQIVND (reference sequence). The CDR3 runs 16 residues. The CDR3 DNA reads as TGTGCCAGTAGTACCTCCGTGATAGCGGGAAGGAATGAGCAGTTCTTC. Amino acids: CASSTSVIAGRNEQFF.

This sequence joins TRBV27 and TRBJ1-1; possible D gene TRBD1, 6 bases. This CDR3 contains 14 residues. Germline CDR1 is MNHEY and CDR2 is SMNVEV (reference sequence). Trimming removed 0 bases from V and 4 bases from J, with 9 bases in between. This chain's CDR3 is CASSLSTGFTEAFF. The CDR3 DNA reads as TGTGCCAGCAGTTTATCAACAGGGTTCACTGAAGCTTTCTTT.

CDR3 protein: CASSLQGQSSGTYEQYF. CDR3 sequence (DNA): TGTGCCAGCAGTTTACAGGGTCAGTCTAGCGGGACCTACGAGCAGTACTTC. V and J are TRBV27 and TRBJ2-7, with 9 bases identical to TRBD2. The germline V gene encodes CDR1 MNHEY and CDR2 SMNVEV (reference sequence). With V trimmed by 2 bases and J by 2 bases, 10 bases remained unmatched. CDR3 size: 17 residues.

The rearrangement joins TRBV27 to TRBJ1-2; D unclear. Germline V gene data show CDR1 as MNHEY and CDR2 as SMNVEV (reference sequence). V was pared by 6 bases and J by 4 bases, with 15 bases between. This CDR3 spans 14 amino acids. The CDR3 DNA follows: TGTGCCAGCAGCCCCCGGGGAAACTTCTATGGCTACACCTTC. It encodes CASSPRGNFYGYTF.

There are many counts of this clone. V is TRBV18 and J is TRBJ1-1, with 7 bases aligning to TRBD1. Germline V gene lookup returns CDR1 KGHSH and CDR2 LQKENI. The V segment lost 6 bases and the J segment 1 base; nucleotides outside the gene matches: 5. The CDR3 totals 14 residues. CDR3 in amino acids: CASSAGTENTEAFF. The CDR3 bases are TGTGCCAGCTCTGCCGGGACAGAGAACACTGAAGCTTTCTTT.

This chain links TRBV11-2 with TRBJ1-1; D is perhaps TRBD1 (5 bases). The CDR3 sequence is 15 residues long. Looked up from germline, CDR1 is SGHAT and CDR2 is FQNNGV. V dropped 5 bases and J dropped 7 bases, with 20 bases sitting between them. This chain's CDR3 is CASSPRTLWAGEAFF. CDR3 sequence (DNA): TGTGCCAGCAGCCCACGGACACTTTGGGCTGGTGAAGCTTTCTTT.

The CDR3 reads CASTTFGGEPNEQFF. DNA of the CDR3: TGTGCCAGCACCACGTTCGGGGGAGAACCCAATGAGCAGTTCTTC. The chain employs TRBV6-5 and TRBJ2-1, with D perhaps TRBD2 (6 bases). V lost 7 bases and J 6 bases, leaving 19 bases between the germline ends. Germline CDR1 and CDR2: MNHEY and SVGAGI. CDR3 size: 15 residues.

The chain uses TRBV5-1 and TRBJ2-1; 12 nucleotides agree with TRBD2. The length of the CDR3 is 17 residues. Germline-derived CDR1 and CDR2 are SGHRS and YFSETQ. The trim removed 4 bases at V and 2 bases at J, leaving 7 bases unmatched. The CDR3 spells CASSASSGRAAYNEQFF. CDR3 nucleotides: TGCGCCAGCAGCGCCTCTAGCGGGAGGGCCGCCTACAATGAGCAGTTCTTC.

The rearrangement links TRBV9 to TRBJ2-3, with TRBD2 matching over 7 bases. V dropped 1 base and J dropped 0; count of bases not matched to a gene: 5. Germline V gives CDR1 SGDLS, CDR2 YYNGEE. This CDR3 region has 16 residues. The CDR3 here is CASSVSAGSSTDTQYF. The CDR3 DNA reads as TGTGCCAGCAGCGTATCAGCGGGATCTAGCACAGATACGCAGTATTTT.

This chain joins TRBV6-5 and TRBJ2-5; 13 nucleotides match TRBD2. The CDR3 loop spans 15 amino acids. J gave up 5 bases and V 6 bases, and 6 bases lay outside the gene matches. Germline CDR1 is MNHEY and CDR2 is SVGAGI. This CDR3 reads CASRARLAGGETQYF. The CDR3 region has the DNA TGTGCCAGCAGGGCCCGACTAGCGGGAGGTGAGACCCAGTACTTC.

The V and J genes are TRBV11-2 and TRBJ1-2, with TRBD1 matching 8 bases. V lost 6 bases to trimming and J lost 8 bases; unmatched junction nucleotides: 8. This CDR3 region has 13 residues. Per the germline V gene, CDR1 is SGHAT and CDR2 is FQNNGV. Here the CDR3 DNA reads TGTGCCAGCAGGACAGGGGCGAGGGGAGGCTACACCTTC. This encodes CASRTGARGGYTF.

A single count supports this clone. The chain employs TRBV13 and TRBJ1-2, with 9 bases aligning to TRBD1. V was pared by 3 bases and J by 3 bases, with 5 bases of the junction left unmatched. The germline V gene has CDR1 PRHDT and CDR2 FYEKMQ (reference sequence). The CDR3 is 15 amino acids. CDR3: CASSFPTGGDYGYTF. The CDR3 DNA follows: TGTGCCAGCAGCTTCCCCACAGGGGGCGACTATGGCTACACCTTC.

The chain carries TRBV30 and TRBJ1-4, with D perhaps TRBD1 (5 bases). The CDR3 has 13 amino acids. The germline CDR1 and CDR2 sequences are GTSNPN and SVGIG (reference sequence). With 4 bases removed from V and 7 bases from J, the gap between germline ends came to 13 bases. In DNA form, the CDR3 reads TGTGCCTGGAACCAGGGTTTTGCTGAAAAACTGTTTTTT. This sequence encodes CAWNQGFAEKLFF.

The gene calls are TRBV21-1 and TRBJ2-7; the table's TRBD2 call for D was not verified on the DNA. TRBV21-1 corresponds to a pseudogene. The CDR3 contains 16 residues. CDR3 protein: CASSREIATKLPEQYV. In nucleotides, the CDR3 is TGTGCCAGCAGCAGGGAGATAGCCACCAAGCTCCCCGAGCAGTACGTC.